One sample yielded the 18 T cell receptor beta chains listed below, sequenced in a study of PD-1 blockade in classical Hodgkin lymphoma. Relapse after autologous stem cell transplantation occurred in every patient, and brentuximab vedotin exposure varied. The data were produced by immunoSEQ multiplex PCR, yet TCRdb's version contains in-frame clones alone and is incomplete. The sample includes roughly 28,000 clones, around 70% of them seen just once. The specimen comprised peripheral blood mononuclear cells (PBMCs), sampled before the second cycle of nivolumab. Every receptor here comes from a human donor with classical Hodgkin lymphoma.

V usage is TRBV6-5 and J usage is TRBJ1-6; D call uncertain. This CDR3 has 14 amino acids. Per germline, CDR1 MNHEY and CDR2 SVGAGI. V was shortened by 0 bases and J by 12 bases, with 12 bases between the two germline ends. CDR3 sequence: CASSYSGIELPLHF. The CDR3 region has the DNA TGTGCCAGCAGTTACTCGGGAATCGAGTTACCCCTCCACTTT.

This clone has more than one count but fewer than ten. The rearrangement joins TRBV6-5 to TRBJ1-1; D not resolved. The V end was cut by 4 bases, the J end by 3 bases, with 15 bases between. CDR1 is MNHEY and CDR2 is SVGAGI in the germline V gene. The CDR3 extends over 15 amino acids. CDR3 nucleotides: TGTGCCAGCAGTTCCGAACGTTTCGGGGACACTGAAGCTTTCTTT. The encoded protein is CASSSERFGDTEAFF.

This clone has just a few counts. This sequence joins TRBV6-1 and TRBJ2-2, with 9 bases matching TRBD2. The CDR3 has 17 amino acids. The V segment lost 2 bases and the J segment 7 bases; nucleotides outside the gene matches: 11. In germline, CDR1 is MNHNS, CDR2 SASEGT. Here the CDR3 reads CASSEQPAGGPGGELFF. The CDR3, as DNA: TGTGCCAGCAGTGAACAACCTGCGGGGGGGCCTGGCGGGGAGCTGTTTTTT.

The chain is built from TRBV19 and TRBJ2-3, with 9 positions matching TRBD2. The V gene end was trimmed by 2 bases and the J gene end by 4 bases; junction bases not matched to a gene: 7. The germline V gene has CDR1 LNHDA and CDR2 SQIVND (reference sequence). This CDR3 has 16 residues. For the CDR3, the DNA is TGTGCCAGTAGTATATTGCCGGGACTAGCAGCAGATACGCAGTATTTT. This encodes CASSILPGLAADTQYF.

This chain links TRBV6-5 with TRBJ2-5, with TRBD2 as a possible D gene (6 bases). Germline loops: CDR1 MNHEY, CDR2 SVGAGI. This CDR3 has 13 residues. V lost 4 bases, J lost 5 bases, and 11 bases lay in between. The CDR3 sequence is CASSWNAGETQYF. CDR3 bases: TGTGCCAGCAGTTGGAATGCGGGGGAGACCCAGTACTTC.

This clone has more than one count but fewer than ten. The V gene is TRBV28, the J gene TRBJ1-1; maybe TRBD1 (5 bases). Looked up from germline, CDR1 is MDHEN and CDR2 is SYDVKM. The CDR3 loop spans 17 amino acids. V shed 5 bases and J shed 0 bases, with 19 bases lying between them. CDR3 coding DNA: TGTGCCAGCAGTCCCCGGGACTTCAGGGATTTGAACACTGAAGCTTTCTTT. It yields the protein CASSPRDFRDLNTEAFF.

This clone was detected a few times. The junction and the germline gene differ at one end; a read error may be behind it. This same CDR3 is encoded by further DNA sequences in the sample. The chain carries TRBV5-4 and TRBJ1-5, with D possibly TRBD1 on 6 matching bases. Per germline, CDR1 SGHNT and CDR2 YYREEE (reference sequence). This CDR3 is 18 amino acids long. CDR3 residues: CASSQSRTEIYSNQPQHF. The DNA for the CDR3 is TGCGCCAGCAGCCAAAGTAGGACAGAAATTTATAGCAATCAGCCCCAGCATTTT.

The chain employs TRBV19 and TRBJ1-4; possibly TRBD1 for D (5 bases). The CDR3 length is 18 residues. V lost 6 bases, J lost 0 bases, and 20 bases lay in between. Per germline, CDR1 LNHDA and CDR2 SQIVND (reference sequence). The CDR3 reads CASRSLGQGRATNEKLFF. In nucleotides, the CDR3 is TGTGCCAGTAGGTCTTTGGGCCAGGGCAGAGCAACTAATGAAAAACTGTTTTTT.

This clone rates as medium-sized. This sequence joins TRBV29-1 and TRBJ1-6, with D unclear. V lost 4 bases and J 7 bases, leaving 14 bases between the germline ends. Germline V gene sequence: CDR1 SQVTM, CDR2 ANQGSEA. The CDR3 covers 14 residues. This chain's CDR3 is CSVVWFIINSPLHF. CDR3 nucleotide sequence: TGCAGCGTTGTATGGTTCATAATCAATTCACCCCTCCACTTT.

The J gene is TRBJ2-3, the V gene TRBV6-5, with D hard to call. This CDR3 spans 13 amino acids. Germline V gene lookup returns CDR1 MNHEY and CDR2 SVGAGI. V lost 0 bases, J lost 2 bases, and 3 bases lay in between. The CDR3 DNA reads TGTGCCAGCAGTTACTCGTCCACAGATACGCAGTATTTT. Amino acid sequence: CASSYSSTDTQYF.

This sequence joins TRBV5-1 and TRBJ2-1; 9 bases fit TRBD2. There are 17 residues in the CDR3. The junction had 15 bases not matched to a gene; V was cut back by 4 bases and J by 7 bases. CDR1 SGHRS and CDR2 YFSETQ come from the germline V gene. Here the CDR3 reads CASSLKGRGRVDNEQFF. As DNA, the CDR3 is TGCGCCAGCAGCCTGAAGGGGCGCGGGAGGGTAGATAATGAGCAGTTCTTC.

This clone was seen more than once but under ten times. The rearrangement links TRBV2 to TRBJ1-1; 7 nucleotides match TRBD1. This CDR3 spans 15 amino acids. Germline V gene sequence: CDR1 SNHLY, CDR2 FYNNEI. V lost 6 bases, J lost 1 base, and 8 bases stayed unmatched. The chain's CDR3 is CASRARGLSNTEAFF. CDR3 nucleotides: TGTGCCAGCAGGGCGAGGGGGCTTTCGAACACTGAAGCTTTCTTT.

CDR3 sequence: CASSYTGNEQFF. CDR3 nucleotide sequence: TGCGCCAGCAGCTACACAGGGAATGAGCAGTTCTTC. V and J are TRBV5-1 and TRBJ2-1, with D tentatively TRBD1 (6 bases). This CDR3 has 12 residues. V was cut by 3 bases and J by 7 bases, with 8 bases left in between. Germline loops: CDR1 SGHRS, CDR2 YFSETQ.

This clone was detected ten times or more. The CDR3 region has the DNA TGTGCCAGCAGCAAGTACCTCGGGACAGGCTCTGGAAACACCATATATTTT. It specifies CASSKYLGTGSGNTIYF. This chain links TRBV5-6 with TRBJ1-3, with 8 bases fitting TRBD1. The CDR3 sequence is 17 residues long. V was pared by 4 bases and J by 0 bases, with 9 bases of the junction left unmatched. Germline-derived CDR1 and CDR2 are SGHDT and YYEEEE.

Worth noting for this clone: The sample contains more than one DNA sequence encoding this CDR3. The rearrangement uses TRBV28 and TRBJ1-5; no reliable D call. CDR1 and CDR2 from the germline V gene are MDHEN and SYDVKM. This CDR3 is 11 amino acids long. Trimming took 7 bases from V and 0 from J, leaving 1 base between them. DNA for the CDR3: TGTGCCAGCAATAGCAATCAGCCCCAGCATTTT. Amino acids: CASNSNQPQHF. The full variable domain, completed using reference TRBV28 and TRBJ1-5, is DVKVTQSSRYLVKRTGEKVFLECVQDMDHENMFWYRQDPGLGLRLIYFSYDVKMKEKGDIPEGYSVSREKKERFSLILESASTNQTSMYLCASNSNQPQHFGDGTRLSIL.

This chain links TRBV7-2 with TRBJ2-5, with D possibly matching TRBD2 (6 bases). Germline assignment: CDR1 SGHTA and CDR2 FQGNSA. Trimming pared 2 bases from V and 2 bases from J, leaving 12 bases between. The CDR3 length is 15 residues. CDR3 DNA: TGTGCCAGCAGCTTATTTGGGGGGAATCAAGAGACCCAGTACTTC. It encodes CASSLFGGNQETQYF. The entire variable domain, with the rest obtained from reference TRBV7-2 and TRBJ2-5, is as follows: GAGVSQSPSNKVTEKGKDVELRCDPISGHTALYWYRQSLGQGLEFLIYFQGNSAPDKSGLPSDRFSAERTGGSVSTLTIQRTQQEDSAVYLCASSLFGGNQETQYFGPGTRLLVL.

This clone was observed a few times. The gene calls are TRBV19 and TRBJ2-3; TRBD2 is a possible D gene (5 bases). CDR1 and CDR2 (germline): LNHDA, SQIVND (reference sequence). Trimming pared 4 bases from V and 6 bases from J, leaving 8 bases between. The CDR3 runs 12 residues. CDR3 bases: TGTGCCAGTAGTAAGAGGGAGGATACGCAGTATTTT. It translates to CASSKREDTQYF.

In its sample, this clone was seen a few times. The V call is TRBV2, the J call TRBJ2-2; D tentatively fits TRBD1 or TRBD2 (5 bases each). CDR1 is SNHLY, CDR2 FYNNEI, per germline. This CDR3 contains 14 residues. Trimming stripped 1 base from V and 6 bases from J, with 9 bases between. The CDR3 loop reads CASSEVGRAGELFF. The CDR3 DNA reads TGTGCCAGCAGTGAAGTGGGACGGGCCGGGGAGCTGTTTTTT.